The 8 T cell receptor beta chains in this list originate from one sample, sequenced in a study of T cells in Graves' hyperthyroidism and ophthalmopathy. Amplified TCR beta CDR3 regions derived from RNA transcripts. TCR CDR3 underwent first-round RT-PCR with the HTBI primer set. MiXCR was run by TCRdb on the multiplex PCR reads, yielding one entry per CDR3 protein. The sample has about 710,000 distinct CDR3 sequences; roughly 15% are singletons. Sequenced material: blood. Receptors originate from a man younger than 35 with Graves' hyperthyroidism.

This clonotype occurred a few times. The chain employs TRBV9 and TRBJ2-3; possible D gene TRBD1, 5 bases. Germline V gene lookup returns CDR1 SGDLS and CDR2 YYNGEE. The ends were cut back, 1 base at V and 1 base at J, with 13 bases in the middle. The CDR3 is made up of 16 amino acids. The CDR3 coding sequence is TGTGCCAGCAGCGTAAAATCGGCCAGGGGCACAGATACGCAGTATTTT. Amino acids: CASSVKSARGTDTQYF.

The J gene is TRBJ1-2, the V gene TRBV20-1; maybe TRBD1 (5 bases). Germline V gene lookup returns CDR1 DFQATT and CDR2 SNEGSKA (reference sequence). The germline V and J ends were trimmed by 5 bases and 1 base, with 8 bases remaining between them. The CDR3 is 12 residues long. The CDR3 here is CSAWGDNYGYTF. CDR3 in DNA: TGCAGTGCTTGGGGGGATAACTATGGCTACACCTTC.

This chain links TRBV6-1 with TRBJ1-4; 7 positions agree with TRBD1. The CDR3 has 16 residues. Germline trimming cut 4 bases from V and 3 bases from J; bases unmatched to any gene: 8. Germline assignment: CDR1 MNHNS and CDR2 SASEGT. The CDR3 DNA sequence: TGTGCCAGCAGTGGCACCAGGGGGGAGGCTAATGAAAAACTGTTTTTT. Protein: CASSGTRGEANEKLFF.

This clonotype was detected many times. The chain is built from TRBV7-2 and TRBJ2-1; D ambiguous. Trimming cost V 5 bases and J 3 bases, with 14 bases left between them. Looked up from germline, CDR1 is SGHTA and CDR2 is FQGNSA. The CDR3 has 15 residues. Written as DNA, the CDR3 is TGTGCCAGCAGCCGACGTATGGGCGGCTACAATGAGCAGTTCTTC. Encoded protein: CASSRRMGGYNEQFF.

The table lists this clonotype with a few counts. The CDR3: CASSSLGTSGGADTQYF. CDR3 nucleotide sequence: TGTGCCAGCAGTTCCCTTGGGACTAGCGGGGGGGCGGATACGCAGTATTTT. This chain links TRBV27 with TRBJ2-3; 16 bases map to TRBD2. CDR1 MNHEY and CDR2 SMNVEV come from the germline V gene (reference sequence). The V segment lost 4 bases and the J segment 6 bases; nucleotides outside the gene matches: 7. This CDR3 region has 17 residues.

At least ten counts were recorded for this clonotype. The rearrangement joins TRBV28 to TRBJ2-2; D is perhaps TRBD1 (6 bases). Germline V gives CDR1 MDHEN, CDR2 SYDVKM. V was pared by 6 bases and J by 7 bases, with 9 bases between. This CDR3 contains 12 residues. CDR3 amino acids: CASSLGGGELFF. Written as DNA, the CDR3 is TGTGCCAGCAGCTTAGGGGGCGGGGAGCTGTTTTTT.

The chain combines TRBV20-1 with TRBJ2-3; 12 nucleotides agree with TRBD2. Germline assignment: CDR1 DFQATT and CDR2 SNEGSKA (reference sequence). The CDR3 is made up of 15 amino acids. V trimming: 4 bases; J trimming: 4 bases; junction bases outside the gene matches: 6. The CDR3 sequence: CSATLLAGGPDTQYF. The DNA for the CDR3 is TGCAGTGCTACCCTACTAGCGGGAGGCCCAGATACGCAGTATTTT.

The chain joins TRBV5-1 to TRBJ1-1; D gene uncertain. The germline CDR1 and CDR2 sequences are SGHRS and YFSETQ. This CDR3 has 15 residues. V lost 4 bases and J lost 3, with 16 bases in between. Here the CDR3 reads CASSEEAGRDTEAFF. CDR3 bases: TGCGCCAGCAGCGAGGAAGCGGGTAGGGACACTGAAGCTTTCTTT.